The 2 T cell receptor beta chains below all came from one sample that was sequenced in a study of blood T cell repertoires in COVID-19. The protocol was immunoSEQ multiplex PCR, while the TCRdb copy is restricted to in-frame clones and leaves out a portion. The table lists roughly 200,000 clones, approximately 90% of them singletons. The sequenced sample was peripheral blood. The receptors were gathered from a man between 40 and 49 years old with active or convalescent COVID-19.

J is TRBJ2-2 and V is TRBV29-1, with 10 bases aligning to TRBD1. The CDR3 covers 16 residues. V shed 6 bases, J shed 1 base, and the junction held 8 bases outside the gene matches. The germline V gene encodes CDR1 SQVTM and CDR2 ANQGSEA. Here the CDR3 reads CSVRPGTGVNTGELFF. For the CDR3, the DNA is TGCAGCGTGCGGCCCGGGACAGGGGTGAACACCGGGGAGCTGTTTTTT.

This sequence joins TRBV10-3 and TRBJ2-2, with 11 bases matching TRBD1. The CDR3 runs to 14 residues. V lost 6 bases and J lost 5; bases outside the gene matches: 2. Germline CDR1 reads ENHRY; CDR2 reads SYGVKD. CDR3 DNA sequence: TGTGCCATCAGCGGGACAGGGGGGACCGGGGAGCTGTTTTTT. This encodes CAISGTGGTGELFF.